This record looks at one T cell receptor (beta chain) sequence and its context. Its antigen remains unknown. The data belong to a study of T cell repertoires in cytomegalovirus infection. As for the study in general: CMV infection and matching HLA type were both indicated by public TCR beta signatures. Study findings and constraints: Carriers of CMV plus the relevant HLA were identified by cumulative public TCR beta family frequency. Ex vivo responses were dominated by HLA-C-restricted CMV-specific TCR beta clonotypes.

MiXCR, applied by TCRdb to the reads, yields one record per CDR3 protein. The sample lists around 450,000 distinct CDR3 sequences; about a third were seen once. Germline V gene data show CDR1 as MNHNS and CDR2 as SASEGT. The CDR3 has 14 amino acids. V was clipped by 8 bases and J by 0 bases, with 14 bases between them. The specimen was PBMCs. The sequence derives from a human donor in good health (CMV status not recorded). Some clones in this sample may be carry-over from other donors' samples. The chain carries TRBV6-1 and TRBJ2-7, with D perhaps TRBD2 (6 bases). The CDR3 spells CASHLGLSSYEQYF. The CDR3 DNA sequence: TGTGCCAGCCACCTGGGACTTTCCTCCTACGAGCAGTACTTC.